This record looks at one T cell receptor beta chain sequence and its context. Its antigen remains unknown. V was pared by 3 bases and J by 3 bases, with 14 bases between. The germline V gene encodes CDR1 KGHSH and CDR2 LQKENI. The CDR3 contains 15 residues. This sample was taken from a study of OX40 agonist ivuxolimab in advanced cancers. Study details: Patients received ivuxolimab, an agonistic anti-OX40 (CD134) antibody. Every 2 weeks, patients received ivuxolimab intravenously, dosed at 0.01 to 10 mg/kg. Study results and limitations: Average numbers of expanded clones were greater in CD8+ T cells than in CD4+.

The table came from immunoSEQ multiplex PCR; TCRdb's copy has only in-frame clones and leaves some out. The table has 55,000 to 75,000 clones, around 85% seen once. The sequencing used CD4+ or CD8+ T cells sorted from blood, collected in a trial of the OX40 agonist ivuxolimab. The chain couples TRBV18 to TRBJ2-5; the D gene is possibly TRBD1 (6 bases). This receptor was identified in an adult with an advanced solid tumor such as melanoma, head and neck, liver or kidney cancer. Here the CDR3 DNA reads TGTGCCAGCTCACCGCTCGGACAGCTTGAAGAGACCCAGTACTTC. Encoded protein: CASSPLGQLEETQYF.